The entry below describes one T cell receptor (beta chain). What it binds is not known. The germline CDR1 and CDR2 sequences are LGHNA and YSLEER. The CDR3 runs 16 residues. J was trimmed by 3 bases and V by 1 base; bases with no gene match: 3. These data originate in a study of cytomegalovirus exposure and HLA in healthy donors. General study findings and limits: HLA alleles showed associations with some 17,000 TCR beta sequences in a later analysis, at a 0.05 false discovery rate. A link between a missense DCLRE1C variant and TCR beta V- and J-gene trimming emerged from a later analysis. Both high specificity and high sensitivity reportedly marked the classifier's diagnosis of cytomegalovirus status.

It was with 60 Vbeta and 13 Jbeta primers that the PCR ran. Method: immunoSEQ multiplex PCR; TCRdb's copy keeps in-frame clones and lacks some. The sample yields nearly 200,000 clones, around 79% seen once. The receptor's source is a male donor in good health and CMV-seropositive. The chain links TRBV4-3 to TRBJ2-2; 9 nucleotides match TRBD1. Material: PBMCs. CDR3 nucleotide sequence: TGCGCCAGCAGCCAAGGTGGGACAGGGTACACCGGGGAGCTGTTTTTT. Encoded protein: CASSQGGTGYTGELFF.